Below are 12 T cell receptor beta chains sequenced from a single sample in a study of blood T cell repertoires in COVID-19. TCRdb's table, derived via immunoSEQ multiplex PCR, lists solely in-frame clones and lacks some. Among about 20,000 clones listed, roughly 85% were seen once. The sample was peripheral blood. The origin of the receptors is a human donor with active COVID-19. The donor label of this sample is uncertain.

This chain connects TRBV7-8 to TRBJ2-7; 7 positions match TRBD2. V lost 6 bases, J lost 2 bases, and 10 bases stayed unmatched. The CDR3 sequence is 15 residues long. Germline CDR1 reads SGHVS; CDR2 reads FQNEAQ. CDR3 nucleotide sequence: TGTGCCAGCAGTCAAATCCCAGCGGGGCCCTACGAGCAGTACTTC. Its translation is CASSQIPAGPYEQYF.

V usage is TRBV5-1 and J usage is TRBJ1-3; D is undetermined. V shed 2 bases and J shed 0 bases, with 12 bases lying between them. Germline loops: CDR1 SGHRS, CDR2 YFSETQ. This CDR3 contains 16 residues. The CDR3 sequence: CASSLLWRGSGNTIYF. CDR3 DNA sequence: TGCGCCAGCAGCTTACTTTGGCGGGGCTCTGGAAACACCATATATTTT.

The V gene is TRBV13, the J gene TRBJ2-5, with D possibly being TRBD1 (5 bases). The length of the CDR3 is 14 residues. CDR1 and CDR2 from the germline V gene are PRHDT and FYEKMQ (reference sequence). Trimming cost V 2 bases and J 3 bases, with 10 bases left between them. The CDR3 spells CASSLRTREETQYF. In DNA, the CDR3 is TGTGCCAGCAGCTTACGGACAAGGGAAGAGACCCAGTACTTC.

The rearrangement links TRBV3-1 (or the pseudogene TRBV3-2) to TRBJ2-7; possibly TRBD2 for D (5 bases). V was cut by 3 bases and J by 5 bases, with 8 bases left in between. Germline-derived CDR1 and CDR2 are LGHDT and YNNKEL (reference sequence). The CDR3 has 12 amino acids. CDR3 sequence reads: CASSHGLDEQYF. Written as DNA, the CDR3 is TGTGCCAGCAGCCACGGACTGGACGAGCAGTACTTC.

The chain links TRBV3-1 (or the pseudogene TRBV3-2) to TRBJ1-5; D is uncertain. The CDR3 covers 15 residues. V was shortened by 0 bases and J by 7 bases, with 13 bases between the two germline ends. Per the germline V gene, CDR1 is LGHDT and CDR2 is YNNKEL (reference sequence). The CDR3 nucleotides read TGTGCCAGCAGCCAAGATTCGCGGGTGAGCCAGCCCCAGCATTTT. Its protein is CASSQDSRVSQPQHF.

This clone was picked up one time. This rearrangement joins TRBV24-1 to TRBJ2-7, with 8 positions matching TRBD1. This CDR3 comprises 13 residues. V was clipped by 8 bases and J by 5 bases; unmatched bases: 7. Germline V CDR1 and CDR2: KGHDR, SFDVKD. Written as DNA, the CDR3 is TGTGCCACCATTCGGCAGGGGGCCAACGAGCAGTACTTC. Translating it yields CATIRQGANEQYF.

V and J are TRBV19 and TRBJ1-5; tentative D call: TRBD1 (6 bases). CDR1 is LNHDA and CDR2 is SQIVND in the germline V gene (reference sequence). The CDR3 is 15 amino acids. Trimming took 6 bases from V and 2 from J, leaving 14 bases between them. In DNA form, the CDR3 reads TGTGCCAGTAGACAAAACCCAGGGGGCAATCAGCCCCAGCATTTT. Its protein product is CASRQNPGGNQPQHF. The full variable domain, rest sourced from reference TRBV19 and TRBJ1-5, is DGGITQSPKYLFRKEGQNVTLSCEQNLNHDAMYWYRQDPGQGLRLIYYSQIVNDFQKGDIAEGYSVSREKKESFPLTVTSAQKNPTAFYLCASRQNPGGNQPQHFGDGTRLSIL.

This clone has only a few counts. J is TRBJ1-4 and V is TRBV7-2; the D is unclear. V lost 1 base to trimming and J lost 2 bases, with 8 bases between them. This CDR3 contains 15 residues. The germline gives CDR1 SGHTA, CDR2 FQGNSA. CDR3 sequence (DNA): TGTGCCAGCAGCTTAGAGGCGGCTACTAATGAAAAACTGTTTTTT. This translates into CASSLEAATNEKLFF.

The rearrangement joins TRBV6-5 to TRBJ1-4, with D possibly TRBD1 on 5 matching bases. V gave up 8 bases and J gave up 0 bases, with 13 bases separating them. Germline V lookup: CDR1 MNHEY, CDR2 SVGAGI. CDR3 length equals 15 residues. The CDR3 loop is CASSREGSTNEKLFF. The DNA of the CDR3 is TGTGCCAGCTCTCGGGAGGGGTCAACTAATGAAAAACTGTTTTTT.

The chain links TRBV27 to TRBJ1-4, with 9 bases that match TRBD1. V lost 4 bases and J lost 5; bases outside the gene matches: 5. The germline V gene has CDR1 MNHEY and CDR2 SMNVEV (reference sequence). The CDR3 runs 15 residues. CDR3 sequence: CASSSLGTGNEKLFF. CDR3 nucleotide sequence: TGTGCCAGCAGTTCCCTCGGGACAGGGAATGAAAAACTGTTTTTT.

In its sample, this clone was seen a few times. This chain joins TRBV7-9 and TRBJ1-3; D ambiguous. Germline-derived CDR1 and CDR2 are SEHNR and FQNEAQ (reference sequence). V lost 0 bases to trimming and J lost 2 bases, with 14 bases between them. The CDR3 is 17 residues long. CDR3 in DNA: TGTGCCAGCAGCTTAGCTTCAGGAGGGAAAGCTGGAAACACCATATATTTT. This gives the protein CASSLASGGKAGNTIYF.

This chain links TRBV2 with TRBJ2-7, with D tentatively TRBD1 (6 bases). The CDR3 covers 13 residues. The germline gives CDR1 SNHLY, CDR2 FYNNEI. With 7 bases removed from V and 5 bases from J, the gap between germline ends came to 15 bases. In DNA, the CDR3 is TGTGCCAGCACCCCGATTAGACAGGACGAGCAGTACTTC. Translated, it gives CASTPIRQDEQYF.